These 4 T cell receptor beta chains share one sample of origin, sequenced in a study of cytomegalovirus exposure and HLA in healthy donors (dated by TCRdb to 2016 to 2017). Library preparation was by the immunoSEQ multiplex PCR assay. The multiplex PCR relied on a mix of 60 forward primers for TCR Vbeta segments and 13 reverse primers for TCR Jbeta segments. What TCRdb holds here is the immuneACCESS table cut down to in-frame rearrangements. Part of the clones is not present; checked against another copy, under half of the missing clones reflect an unresolved V gene, and the others are unexplained. The sample data list approximately 220,000 clones, and 65% to 85% of these were observed just once. The ten largest make up approximately 0.71% of the sample. Sequencing was carried out using PBMCs. The receptors were gathered from a boy between 2 and 10 years old in good health and CMV-seronegative.

The rearrangement joins TRBV27 to TRBJ1-2, with 9 bases aligning to TRBD1. Germline V gene sequence: CDR1 MNHEY, CDR2 SMNVEV (reference sequence). The CDR3 sequence is 14 residues long. The V and J ends lost 6 bases and 1 base, in that order; junction bases with no gene match: 3. Written as DNA, the CDR3 is TGTGCCAGCAGACCGGGACAGGGTAACTATGGCTACACCTTC. Encoded protein: CASRPGQGNYGYTF.

The chain combines TRBV27 with TRBJ2-2; a weak D match, TRBD1 (6 bases). The V gene's germline CDR1 is MNHEY and CDR2 SMNVEV (reference sequence). This CDR3 has 16 residues. The ends were cut back, 5 bases at V and 4 bases at J, with 17 bases in the middle. CDR3: CASSPLGQWTTGELFF. As DNA, the CDR3 is TGTGCCAGCAGTCCCCTAGGACAGTGGACCACCGGGGAGCTGTTTTTT.

This clone has only a few counts. The genes are TRBV4-1 and TRBJ2-3; 9 bases are shared with TRBD1. Germline lookup yields CDR1 MGHRA and CDR2 YSYEKL. V lost 6 bases, J lost 4 bases, and 8 bases stayed unmatched. The CDR3 is made up of 15 amino acids. The DNA of the CDR3 is TGCGCCAGCAGGGCTACAGGGGGCATGTCAGATACGCAGTATTTT. Translating gives CASRATGGMSDTQYF.

This clone was counted a few times. This chain joins TRBV7-2 and TRBJ1-4; 9 bases map to TRBD1. Germline CDR1 SGHTA, CDR2 FQGNSA. Germline trimming cut 5 bases from V and 2 bases from J; bases unmatched to any gene: 3. The CDR3 covers 15 residues. CDR3 in amino acids: CASSPGQGTNEKLFF. Written as DNA, the CDR3 is TGTGCCAGCAGCCCCGGACAGGGGACTAATGAAAAACTGTTTTTT.